This TCR beta chain emerged from a study of beta chain features in type 1 diabetes. Study-level background: Sorted cells from all samples, numbering over 85,000,000, were examined.

Regarding the study as a whole: People with Type 1 diabetes carried modestly yet significantly shorter TCRB CDR3s in all four CD4+ subsets. Naive, central memory and Treg TCRB repertoires appeared more alike in patients than in healthy donors.

Trimming left V 2 bases short and J 6 bases short, with 24 bases between. The germline V gene has CDR1 MNHNS and CDR2 SASEGT. This CDR3 contains 18 residues. Reverse transcribing all isolated RNA meant expressed TCRB transcripts were sequenced. Produced via immunoSEQ multiplex PCR; TCRdb's table is partial and in-frame only. Of 95,000 to 110,000 clones listed, over 25% are singletons. Based on CD45RO/CCR7/CD25/CD127/CD95/CD27, CD4+ regulatory, stem cell-like memory, naive and central memory cells were sorted. Remarks on this clone: The target antigen is unknown.

This chain connects TRBV6-1 to TRBJ2-3; tentatively, D is TRBD2 (7 bases). This receptor was taken from a woman in her late teens or twenties with type 1 diabetes. Sequences were obtained from central memory CD4+ T cells from blood. The CDR3 DNA reads TGTGCCAGCAGTGAAAGAGTTTTCGGGGGGCGAATTGATGATACGCAGTATTTT. Amino acid sequence: CASSERVFGGRIDDTQYF.